The T cell receptor beta chain described here comes from a study of identical twins. In germline, CDR1 is MNHEY, CDR2 SMNVEV (reference sequence). The CDR3 runs to 15 residues. V lost 2 bases to trimming and J lost 2 bases, with 12 bases between them. TCRdb processed the 5' RACE reads anew with MiXCR; each CDR3 protein has one entry. This repertoire shows about 450,000 distinct CDR3 sequences, less than 20% found once; its top ten account for roughly 12%. Sequencing used naive T cells sorted from blood. The chain carries TRBV27 and TRBJ2-5, with D possibly matching TRBD1 (5 bases). The sequence derives from a man aged 50 to 60 in good health. CDR3 residues: CASSLVGVPQETQYF. As DNA, the CDR3 is TGTGCCAGCAGTTTAGTAGGGGTCCCGCAAGAGACCCAGTACTTC.